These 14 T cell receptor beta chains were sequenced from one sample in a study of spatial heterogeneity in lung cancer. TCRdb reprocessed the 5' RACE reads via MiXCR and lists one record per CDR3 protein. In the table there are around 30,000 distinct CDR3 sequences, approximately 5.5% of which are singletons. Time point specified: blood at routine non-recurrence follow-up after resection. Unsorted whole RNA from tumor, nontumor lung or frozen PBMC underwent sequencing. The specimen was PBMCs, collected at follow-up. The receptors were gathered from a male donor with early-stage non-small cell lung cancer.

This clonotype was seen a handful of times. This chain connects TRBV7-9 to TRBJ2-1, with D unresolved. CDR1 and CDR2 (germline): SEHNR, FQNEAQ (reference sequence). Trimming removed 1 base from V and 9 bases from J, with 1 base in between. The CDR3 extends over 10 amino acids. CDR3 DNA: TGTGCCAGCAGCTTAGGTGAGCAGTTCTTC. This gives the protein CASSLGEQFF.

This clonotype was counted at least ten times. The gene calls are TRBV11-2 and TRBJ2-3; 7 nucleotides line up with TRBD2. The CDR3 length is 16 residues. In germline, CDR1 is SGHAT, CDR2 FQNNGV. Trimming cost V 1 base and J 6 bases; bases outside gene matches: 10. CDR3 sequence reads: CASSLGLAVESDTQYF. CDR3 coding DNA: TGTGCCAGCAGCTTAGGGCTAGCGGTAGAATCGGATACGCAGTATTTT.

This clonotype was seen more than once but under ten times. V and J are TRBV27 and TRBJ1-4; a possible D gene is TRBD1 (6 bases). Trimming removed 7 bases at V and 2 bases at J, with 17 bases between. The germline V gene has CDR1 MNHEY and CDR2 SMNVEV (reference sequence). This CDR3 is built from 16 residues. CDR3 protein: CASTQRGHLTNEKLFF. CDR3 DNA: TGTGCCAGCACTCAAAGGGGACATCTGACTAATGAAAAACTGTTTTTT. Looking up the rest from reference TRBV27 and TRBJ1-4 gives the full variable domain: EAQVTQNPRYLITVTGKKLTVTCSQNMNHEYMSWYRQDPGLGLRQIYYSMNVEVTDKGDVPEGYKVSRKEKRNFPLILESPSPNQTSLYFCASTQRGHLTNEKLFFGSGTQLSVL.

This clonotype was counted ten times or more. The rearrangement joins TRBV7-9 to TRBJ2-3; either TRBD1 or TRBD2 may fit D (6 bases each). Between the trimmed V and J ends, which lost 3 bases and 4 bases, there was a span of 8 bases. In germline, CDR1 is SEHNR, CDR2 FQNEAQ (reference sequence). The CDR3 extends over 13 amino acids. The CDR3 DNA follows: TGTGCCAGCAGCTTGGGGGGCCCAGATACGCAGTATTTT. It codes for CASSLGGPDTQYF.

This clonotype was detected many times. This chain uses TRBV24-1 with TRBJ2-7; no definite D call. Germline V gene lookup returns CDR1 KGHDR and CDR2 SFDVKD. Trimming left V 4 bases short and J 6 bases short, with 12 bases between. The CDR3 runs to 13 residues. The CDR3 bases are TGTGCCACCAGTGACGGCGCGCTCTCCGAGCAGTACTTC. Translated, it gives CATSDGALSEQYF.

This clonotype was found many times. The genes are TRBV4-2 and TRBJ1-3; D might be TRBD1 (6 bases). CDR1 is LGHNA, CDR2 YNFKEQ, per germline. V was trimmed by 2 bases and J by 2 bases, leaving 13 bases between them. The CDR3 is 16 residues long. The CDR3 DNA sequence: TGTGCCAGCAGCCAACTGAACAGGGAGGCTGGAAACACCATATATTTT. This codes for CASSQLNREAGNTIYF.

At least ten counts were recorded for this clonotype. The CDR3 DNA follows: TGTGCCAGCAGCTTAGATGGTTGGCCGAACACTGAAGCTTTCTTT. This sequence encodes CASSLDGWPNTEAFF. V usage is TRBV11-2 and J usage is TRBJ1-1; D not resolved. CDR3 size: 15 residues. Trimming took 0 bases from V and 1 from J, leaving 9 bases between them. The germline V gene encodes CDR1 SGHAT and CDR2 FQNNGV. Full variable domain (remainder filled in from reference TRBV11-2 and TRBJ1-1): EAGVAQSPRYKIIEKRQSVAFWCNPISGHATLYWYQQILGQGPKLLIQFQNNGVVDDSQLPKDRFSAERLKGVDSTLKIQPAKLEDSAVYLCASSLDGWPNTEAFFGQGTRLTVV.

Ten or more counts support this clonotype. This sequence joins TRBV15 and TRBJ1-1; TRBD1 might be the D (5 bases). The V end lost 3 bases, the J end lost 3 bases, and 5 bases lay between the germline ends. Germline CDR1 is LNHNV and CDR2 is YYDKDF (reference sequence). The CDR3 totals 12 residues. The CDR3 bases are TGTGCCACCAGCAGCAGGGACACTGAAGCTTTCTTT. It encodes CATSSRDTEAFF.

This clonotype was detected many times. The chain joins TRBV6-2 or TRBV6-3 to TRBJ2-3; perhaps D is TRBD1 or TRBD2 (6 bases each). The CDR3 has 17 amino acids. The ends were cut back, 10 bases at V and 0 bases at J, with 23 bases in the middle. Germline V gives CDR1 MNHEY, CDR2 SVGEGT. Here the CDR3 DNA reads TGTGCCACGAAGGCCGCGACGGGGGCCGGGAGCACAGATACGCAGTATTTT. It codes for CATKAATGAGSTDTQYF.

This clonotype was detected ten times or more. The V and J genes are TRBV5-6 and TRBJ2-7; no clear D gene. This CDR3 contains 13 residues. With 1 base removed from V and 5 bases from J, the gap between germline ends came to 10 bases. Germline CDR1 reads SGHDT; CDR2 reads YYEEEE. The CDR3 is CASSLREGDEQYV. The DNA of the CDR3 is TGTGCCAGCAGCTTGAGGGAAGGTGACGAGCAGTACGTC.

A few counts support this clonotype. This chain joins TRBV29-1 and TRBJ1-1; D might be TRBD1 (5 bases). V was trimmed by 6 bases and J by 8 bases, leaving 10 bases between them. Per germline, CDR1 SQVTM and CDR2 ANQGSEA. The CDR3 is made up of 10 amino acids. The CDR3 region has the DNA TGCAGCGTCAGCCGGGGGGAAGCTTTCTTT. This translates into CSVSRGEAFF.

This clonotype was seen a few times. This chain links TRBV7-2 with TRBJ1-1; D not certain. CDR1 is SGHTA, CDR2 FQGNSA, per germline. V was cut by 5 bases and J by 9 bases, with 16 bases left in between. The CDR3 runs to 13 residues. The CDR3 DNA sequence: TGTGCCAGCAGCCCCGTCCCCCTTGGGCAAGCTTTCTTT. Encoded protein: CASSPVPLGQAFF.

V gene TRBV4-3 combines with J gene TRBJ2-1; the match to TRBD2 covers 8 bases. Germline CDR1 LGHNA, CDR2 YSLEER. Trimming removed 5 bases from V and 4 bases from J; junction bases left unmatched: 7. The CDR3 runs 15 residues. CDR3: CASSYGLAVYNEQFF. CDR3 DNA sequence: TGCGCCAGCAGCTATGGACTAGCAGTTTACAATGAGCAGTTCTTC.

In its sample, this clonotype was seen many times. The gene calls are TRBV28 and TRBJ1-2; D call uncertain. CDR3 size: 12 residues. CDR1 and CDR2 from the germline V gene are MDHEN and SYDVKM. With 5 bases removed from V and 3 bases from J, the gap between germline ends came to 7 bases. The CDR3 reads CASSIKDYGYTF. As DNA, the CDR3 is TGTGCCAGCAGTATCAAGGACTATGGCTACACCTTC.